These 5 T cell receptor beta chains were all obtained from the same sample, sequenced in a study of regulatory T cells in long-lasting Graves disease. Time point of the sample: newly diagnosed GD, antithyroid drugs for less than 3 months. Researchers made the TCR library from RNA that was extracted from PBMCs. Sequencing libraries for TCR beta were prepared with iRepertoire HTBI primers and Arm-PCR of CDR3 regions. Each CDR3 protein gets one entry after TCRdb re-called the multiplex PCR reads with MiXCR. The table shows roughly 420,000 distinct CDR3 sequences, with around 15% occurring only once. The material was peripheral blood mononuclear cells (PBMCs), obtained at new diagnosis, from a patient treated with antithyroid drugs. The source is a female donor with Graves disease.

The V gene is TRBV7-6, the J gene TRBJ2-1; 10 bases align to TRBD2. The CDR3 loop spans 15 amino acids. Trimming at V came to 3 bases and at J to 9 bases, leaving 8 bases not matched to a gene. Germline V gene data show CDR1 as SGHVS and CDR2 as FNYEAQ. In nucleotides, the CDR3 is TGTGCCAGCAGCTTCGAACTAGCGGGATTTGTTGAGCAGTTCTTC. Translated: CASSFELAGFVEQFF.

The chain combines TRBV7-2 with TRBJ2-7, with 8 bases identical to TRBD1. CDR3 size: 14 residues. V was pared by 5 bases and J by 1 base, with 4 bases of the junction left unmatched. Germline V gene lookup returns CDR1 SGHTA and CDR2 FQGNSA. The DNA for the CDR3 is TGTGCCAGCAGCCGGGGACAGGCTTCCTACGAGCAGTACTTC. Its translation: CASSRGQASYEQYF.

This clonotype was seen ten or more times. In DNA form, the CDR3 reads TGTGCCAGCAGCTCACTTGGGGCAGGGAATACCTACAATGAGCAGTTCTTC. It codes for CASSSLGAGNTYNEQFF. The rearrangement uses TRBV7-3 and TRBJ2-1, with a weak D call TRBD1 (5 bases). Trimming took off 4 bases at V and 2 bases at J, with 18 bases between the two ends. The CDR3 sequence is 17 residues long. CDR1 SGHTA and CDR2 FQGTGA come from the germline V gene.

Many counts were recorded for this clonotype. CDR3 bases: TGTGCCAGCAGCTTAGGGGACCCCGGGGGTGAGCAGTTCTTC. It yields the protein CASSLGDPGGEQFF. The rearrangement joins TRBV11-2 to TRBJ2-1; tentative D call: TRBD2 (6 bases). Between the trimmed V and J ends, which lost 1 base and 9 bases, there was a span of 13 bases. Germline CDR1 and CDR2: SGHAT and FQNNGV. CDR3 length: 14 amino acids.

This clonotype has more than one count but fewer than ten. Since a far larger clone is one base different, this is likely a read error. This sequence joins TRBV27 and TRBJ2-5; D is possibly TRBD2 (6 bases). The ends were cut back, 5 bases at V and 4 bases at J, with 17 bases in the middle. The CDR3 runs to 15 residues. Germline-derived CDR1 and CDR2 are MNHEY and SMNVEV (reference sequence). As DNA, the CDR3 is TGTGCCAGCAGTGGGGGGTCGGTTGCTCGAGAGACCCAGTACTTC. It translates to CASSGGSVARETQYF.